Presented here are 7 T cell receptor beta chains from one specimen sequenced in a study of blood T cell repertoires in COVID-19. Sequencing used immunoSEQ multiplex PCR; TCRdb keeps in-frame clones, though not all of them. The table lists approximately 140,000 clones, 80% to 90% of them singletons. Sequenced sample: peripheral blood. The receptors were gathered from a man in his 70s with acute or convalescent COVID-19.

The CDR3 reads CAITSGSGNEQFF. The CDR3 nucleotides are TGTGCCATTACCTCAGGGTCCGGCAATGAGCAGTTCTTC. V and J are TRBV10-3 and TRBJ2-1; TRBD1 might be the D (5 bases). The CDR3 has 13 residues. CDR1 and CDR2 (germline): ENHRY, SYGVKD. V was pared by 9 bases and J by 6 bases, with 15 bases between.

V usage is TRBV6-4 and J usage is TRBJ1-6; 7 bases match TRBD1. Germline CDR1 is MRHNA and CDR2 is SNTAGT. There are 14 residues in the CDR3. The junction had 8 bases not matched to a gene; V was cut back by 4 bases and J by 11 bases. This CDR3 is CASSVQTGMTPLHF. The CDR3 DNA reads as TGTGCCAGCAGTGTCCAGACAGGGATGACACCCCTCCACTTT.

The V call is TRBV4-2, the J call TRBJ2-4; 12 bases are shared with TRBD2. The CDR3 totals 16 residues. V trimming: 3 bases; J trimming: 1 base; junction bases outside the gene matches: 1. Germline V gene data show CDR1 as LGHNA and CDR2 as YNFKEQ. CDR3 bases: TGTGCCAGCAGCCAGGGACTAGCGGGTGCCAAAAACATTCAGTACTTC. It is translated as CASSQGLAGAKNIQYF.

This chain uses TRBV7-3 with TRBJ2-1; D possibly corresponds to TRBD2 (5 bases). The CDR3 has 14 amino acids. Trimming took off 1 base at V and 6 bases at J, with 10 bases between the two ends. Germline CDR1 reads SGHTA; CDR2 reads FQGTGA. CDR3 in amino acids: CASSLRPGGNEQFF. The CDR3 bases are TGTGCCAGCAGCTTAAGGCCAGGAGGCAATGAGCAGTTCTTC. Variable domain in full (rest from reference TRBV7-3 and TRBJ2-1): GAGVSQTPSNKVTEKGKYVELRCDPISGHTALYWYRQSLGQGPEFLIYFQGTGAADDSGLPNDRFFAVRPEGSVSTLKIQRTERGDSAVYLCASSLRPGGNEQFFGPGTRLTVL.

The chain employs TRBV3-1 (or the pseudogene TRBV3-2) and TRBJ2-7; maybe TRBD1 (6 bases). Per germline, CDR1 LGHDT and CDR2 YNNKEL (reference sequence). The CDR3 is made up of 12 amino acids. Trimming cost V 1 base and J 9 bases, with 10 bases left between them. CDR3: CASSQVATGQYF. Written as DNA, the CDR3 is TGTGCCAGCAGCCAAGTTGCGACAGGGCAGTACTTC.

The chain carries TRBV24-1 and TRBJ2-1, with 9 bases aligning to TRBD2. Trimming took 0 bases from V and 7 from J; bases not matched to a gene: 6. This CDR3 has 16 residues. Germline lookup yields CDR1 KGHDR and CDR2 SFDVKD. CDR3 sequence (DNA): TGTGCCACCAGTGATTTGCCTGCGGGAGGGCCTAATGAGCAGTTCTTC. This sequence encodes CATSDLPAGGPNEQFF.

The chain has TRBV7-3 and TRBJ2-3, with 12 bases that match TRBD2. Looked up from germline, CDR1 is SGHTA and CDR2 is FQGTGA. Trimming removed 2 bases from V and 5 bases from J; junction bases left unmatched: 2. This CDR3 is 15 amino acids long. This chain's CDR3 is CASSLASGREDTQYF. The CDR3 DNA sequence: TGTGCCAGCAGCTTAGCTAGCGGGAGGGAAGATACGCAGTATTTT.